The 29 T cell receptor beta chains reported below all come from one sample, sequenced in a study of blood T cell repertoires in COVID-19. The repertoire was sequenced with immunoSEQ multiplex PCR; TCRdb's copy has only in-frame clones and lacks some. The sample contains about 250,000 clones, about three quarters of which appear only once. The sample consisted of peripheral blood. These receptors all stem from a woman older than 75 with acute or convalescent COVID-19.

This clone appeared a few times. V usage is TRBV5-4 and J usage is TRBJ1-2, with TRBD1 matching over 9 bases. The length of the CDR3 is 15 residues. CDR1 is SGHNT, CDR2 YYREEE, per germline (reference sequence). J was trimmed by 4 bases and V by 2 bases; bases with no gene match: 6. This chain's CDR3 is CASSFPDRGSYGYTF. As DNA, the CDR3 is TGTGCCAGCAGCTTTCCGGACAGGGGTAGCTATGGCTACACCTTC. The full variable domain, its missing parts supplied by reference TRBV5-4 and TRBJ1-2, is ETGVTQSPTHLIKTRGQQVTLRCSSQSGHNTVSWYQQALGQGPQFIFQYYREEENGRGNFPPRFSGLQFPNYSSELNVNALELDDSALYLCASSFPDRGSYGYTFGSGTRLTVV.

J is TRBJ1-3 and V is TRBV11-2; possible D gene TRBD1, 5 bases. The V end lost 2 bases, the J end lost 7 bases, and 9 bases lay between the germline ends. This CDR3 is built from 13 residues. CDR1 is SGHAT, CDR2 FQNNGV, per germline. CDR3 coding DNA: TGTGCCAGCAGCTTATGGGGCATTAACACCATATATTTT. Its protein product is CASSLWGINTIYF.

This chain uses TRBV30 with TRBJ2-2; D is unclear. Germline V gene lookup returns CDR1 GTSNPN and CDR2 SVGIG (reference sequence). This CDR3 region has 13 residues. V was cut by 1 base and J by 3 bases, with 6 bases left in between. The CDR3 DNA reads TGTGCCTGGAGTGGACATTACACCGGGGAGCTGTTTTTT. Its protein product is CAWSGHYTGELFF. Filled out from reference TRBV30 and TRBJ2-2, the complete variable domain reads SQTIHQWPATLVQPVGSPLSLECTVEGTSNPNLYWYRQAAGRGLQLLFYSVGIGQISSEVPQNLSASRPQDRQFILSSKKLLLSDSGFYLCAWSGHYTGELFFGEGSRLTVL.

The rearrangement links TRBV6-5 to TRBJ1-2; D is uncertain. The CDR3 is made up of 14 amino acids. Trimming left V 6 bases short and J 3 bases short, with 14 bases between. Germline assignment: CDR1 MNHEY and CDR2 SVGAGI. This CDR3 reads CASRPPERYYGYTF. CDR3 nucleotide sequence: TGTGCCAGCAGACCCCCCGAGAGATACTATGGCTACACCTTC.

J is TRBJ2-5 and V is TRBV21-1; the listed D gene, TRBD2, was not tested against the DNA. TRBV21-1 is termed a pseudogene. The CDR3 loop spans 16 amino acids. CDR3 amino acids: CASSNQSLAGPETQYF. The CDR3 nucleotides are TGTGCCAGCAGCAATCAAAGCCTAGCGGGCCCAGAGACCCAGTACTTC.

This clone showed up just once. The CDR3 nucleotides are TGTGCCTGGAGCCGGAGCGGGGGGAACACCGGGGAGCTGTTTTTT. It yields the protein CAWSRSGGNTGELFF. The chain couples TRBV30 to TRBJ2-2; 8 nucleotides agree with TRBD2. Germline lookup yields CDR1 GTSNPN and CDR2 SVGIG (reference sequence). The V gene end was trimmed by 3 bases and the J gene end by 1 base; junction bases not matched to a gene: 4. This CDR3 comprises 15 residues.

Of note for this clone: Other DNA sequences of this sample code for an identical CDR3. The chain carries TRBV4-1 and TRBJ1-1, with 9 bases matching TRBD1. The CDR3 is made up of 13 amino acids. Germline CDR1 MGHRA, CDR2 YSYEKL. The trim removed 1 base at V and 6 bases at J, leaving 0 bases unmatched. The CDR3 DNA reads as TGCGCCAGCAGCCAAGGACAGGGGGCTGAAGCTTTCTTT. Translating gives CASSQGQGAEAFF.

J is TRBJ2-7 and V is TRBV12-3 or TRBV12-4; tentative D call: TRBD2 (5 bases). The CDR3 sequence is 11 residues long. The V and J ends lost 1 base and 7 bases respectively, with 5 bases between them. The DNA of the CDR3 is TGTGCCAGCAGTTTAGGAGGGGAGCAGTACTTC. Protein product: CASSLGGEQYF.

This clone was found a few times. The chain has TRBV9 and TRBJ2-7, with D tentatively TRBD1 (7 bases). The length of the CDR3 is 12 residues. Germline values: CDR1 SGDLS, CDR2 YYNGEE. The germline V and J ends were trimmed by 4 bases and 9 bases, with 14 bases remaining between them. CDR3 sequence: CASSSPGGGQYF. Written as DNA, the CDR3 is TGTGCCAGCAGCTCCCCAGGGGGAGGGCAGTACTTC.

This clone appeared a few times. This rearrangement joins TRBV19 to TRBJ1-1; tentative D call: TRBD1 (5 bases). This CDR3 has 18 residues. CDR1 LNHDA and CDR2 SQIVND come from the germline V gene (reference sequence). The V end was cut by 1 base, the J end by 2 bases, with 20 bases between. The CDR3 sequence is CASSIGGTRLGLNTEAFF. In DNA, the CDR3 is TGTGCCAGTAGTATAGGCGGGACCCGGTTGGGGTTAAACACTGAAGCTTTCTTT.

The chain employs TRBV20-1 and TRBJ2-3, with D perhaps TRBD1 (6 bases). V lost 3 bases, J lost 5 bases, and 15 bases lay in between. CDR1 and CDR2 from the germline V gene are DFQATT and SNEGSKA (reference sequence). The CDR3 contains 14 residues. CDR3 in DNA: TGCAGTGCTAGTATCCAGGGGAGAGTAGATACGCAGTATTTT. Amino acids: CSASIQGRVDTQYF.

About this clone: A junction boundary mismatches the germline segment, possibly from a read error. The J gene is TRBJ1-1, the V gene TRBV12-3 or TRBV12-4; a weak D match, TRBD1 (5 bases). The CDR3 is 12 amino acids. In DNA, the CDR3 is TGTGCCACCAGTCCCAGTGACAGTGAAGCTTTCTTT. It codes for CATSPSDSEAFF.

The gene calls are TRBV6-5 and TRBJ1-3; possibly TRBD1 for D (5 bases). The CDR3 consists of 15 residues. V dropped 0 bases and J dropped 4 bases, with 10 bases sitting between them. Germline V gene data show CDR1 as MNHEY and CDR2 as SVGAGI. CDR3 sequence: CASSYSSGFGNTIYF. The CDR3 DNA reads TGTGCCAGCAGTTACTCGTCAGGGTTCGGAAACACCATATATTTT.

This chain connects TRBV10-3 to TRBJ2-1; D gene uncertain. Germline CDR1 ENHRY, CDR2 SYGVKD. CDR3 length: 11 residues. Trimming removed 3 bases at V and 8 bases at J, with 5 bases between. The CDR3 loop is CAISDLYEQFF. Written as DNA, the CDR3 is TGTGCCATCAGTGATCTATATGAGCAGTTCTTC.

V and J are TRBV6-4 and TRBJ1-2; D unclear. CDR3 length: 15 amino acids. The V gene's germline CDR1 is MRHNA and CDR2 SNTAGT. V shed 3 bases and J shed 1 base, with 12 bases lying between them. CDR3 residues: CASSEQGGLNYGYTF. DNA of the CDR3: TGTGCCAGCAGTGAACAAGGCGGCCTTAACTATGGCTACACCTTC.

The chain joins TRBV12-5 to TRBJ1-3; possibly TRBD1 for D (6 bases). The CDR3 spans 16 residues. Between the trimmed V and J ends, which lost 3 bases and 4 bases, there was a span of 16 bases. Germline V gene lookup returns CDR1 LGHNT and CDR2 FRNRAP. This CDR3 is CASGFGQRLPGNTIYF. The CDR3 region has the DNA TGTGCTAGTGGTTTTGGACAGCGTCTCCCAGGAAACACCATATATTTT.

A few counts support this clone. The chain joins TRBV11-2 to TRBJ2-7; 7 nucleotides match TRBD1. The CDR3 consists of 15 residues. CDR1 and CDR2 (germline): SGHAT, FQNNGV. Germline trimming cut 5 bases from V and 2 bases from J; bases unmatched to any gene: 9. The CDR3: CASSPYGQAPYEQYF. CDR3 nucleotide sequence: TGTGCCAGCAGCCCATACGGACAGGCCCCCTACGAGCAGTACTTC. Variable domain in full (rest from reference TRBV11-2 and TRBJ2-7): EAGVAQSPRYKIIEKRQSVAFWCNPISGHATLYWYQQILGQGPKLLIQFQNNGVVDDSQLPKDRFSAERLKGVDSTLKIQPAKLEDSAVYLCASSPYGQAPYEQYFGPGTRLTVT.

CDR3 residues: CASSTHLWGPYGYTF. The DNA for the CDR3 is TGTGCCAGCAGCACCCATCTTTGGGGGCCCTATGGCTACACCTTC. The chain carries TRBV7-2 and TRBJ1-2, with D possibly being TRBD1 (6 bases). V dropped 5 bases and J dropped 4 bases, with 17 bases sitting between them. The CDR3 totals 15 residues. CDR1 is SGHTA and CDR2 is FQGNSA in the germline V gene.

V usage is TRBV5-5 and J usage is TRBJ1-5, with D uncertain. Germline V gives CDR1 SGHKS, CDR2 YYEKEE (reference sequence). The CDR3 has 15 residues. V shed 4 bases and J shed 3 bases, with 14 bases lying between them. CDR3 sequence reads: CASSKIDTYNQPQHF. The CDR3 coding sequence is TGTGCCAGCAGCAAAATTGACACCTACAATCAGCCCCAGCATTTT. Combining the CDR3 with reference TRBV5-5 and TRBJ1-5 gives the whole variable domain DAGVTQSPTHLIKTRGQQVTLRCSPISGHKSVSWYQQVLGQGPQFIFQYYEKEERGRGNFPDRFSARQFPNYSSELNVNALLLGDSALYLCASSKIDTYNQPQHFGDGTRLSIL.

In regard to this clone: This is likely a read error, given that the CDR3 carries no conserved phenylalanine or tryptophan at its end. The DNA is left out, because the CDR3 cannot be placed on it with certainty; the CDR3 is given as TCRdb lists it. The CDR3: CSARGTLDPS. This chain links TRBV20-1 with TRBJ1-3; TRBD1, as called in the table, went unchecked against the DNA. Germline V lookup: CDR1 DFQATT, CDR2 SNEGSKA (reference sequence). The CDR3 has 10 residues if both end residues are counted.

The chain is built from TRBV5-1 and TRBJ2-1; 8 nucleotides line up with TRBD2. The CDR3 runs 16 residues. The germline CDR1 and CDR2 sequences are SGHRS and YFSETQ. V dropped 1 base and J dropped 4; count of bases not matched to a gene: 7. The CDR3 coding sequence is TGCGCCAGCAGCTTGATGCCAAGCGGGGGATACAATGAGCAGTTCTTC. This codes for CASSLMPSGGYNEQFF.

CDR3 region: CASSLHRGGQETQYF. The CDR3 DNA reads TGTGCCAGCAGCCTCCACAGGGGTGGCCAAGAGACCCAGTACTTC. This chain uses TRBV7-2 with TRBJ2-5, with TRBD1 identical over 7 bases. From germline, CDR1 is SGHTA and CDR2 FQGNSA. The CDR3 covers 15 residues. With V trimmed by 5 bases and J by 1 base, 7 bases remained unmatched.

J is TRBJ1-2 and V is TRBV3-1 (or the pseudogene TRBV3-2), with D uncertain. The germline V gene encodes CDR1 LGHDT and CDR2 YNNKEL (reference sequence). The CDR3 is made up of 14 amino acids. Between the trimmed V and J ends, which lost 4 bases and 2 bases, there was a span of 11 bases. The CDR3 DNA reads TGTGCCAGCAGCCGAACCTCGGGAAACTATGGCTACACCTTC. Translation gives CASSRTSGNYGYTF.

The rearrangement joins TRBV2 to TRBJ1-6; 10 bases are shared with TRBD1. Trimming took 6 bases from V and 9 from J; bases not matched to a gene: 8. Germline V lookup: CDR1 SNHLY, CDR2 FYNNEI. This CDR3 is built from 15 residues. CDR3 DNA sequence: TGTGCCAGCAGCAGGGGTCGGACAGGGGGTTCACCCCTCCACTTT. Protein product: CASSRGRTGGSPLHF. Together with reference TRBV2 and TRBJ1-6, the CDR3 gives the full variable domain: EPEVTQTPSHQVTQMGQEVILRCVPISNHLYFYWYRQILGQKVEFLVSFYNNEISEKSEIFDDQFSVERPDGSNFTLKIRSTKLEDSAMYFCASSRGRTGGSPLHFGNGTRLTVT.

This clone was found once. The V call is TRBV11-2, the J call TRBJ2-1; 11 bases map to TRBD2. Germline CDR1 is SGHAT and CDR2 is FQNNGV. This CDR3 spans 16 amino acids. V lost 6 bases to trimming and J lost 2 bases; unmatched junction nucleotides: 6. CDR3 coding DNA: TGTGCCAGCAGTTATCTAGCGGGAGGAACCTACAATGAGCAGTTCTTC. Protein: CASSYLAGGTYNEQFF.

The chain joins TRBV5-1 to TRBJ1-1; TRBD1 agrees at 8 bases. Germline V gene data show CDR1 as SGHRS and CDR2 as YFSETQ. This CDR3 spans 12 amino acids. Germline trimming cut 2 bases from V and 6 bases from J; bases unmatched to any gene: 0. In DNA form, the CDR3 reads TGCGCCAGCAGCTTACAGGGGGCTGAAGCTTTCTTT. Translating it yields CASSLQGAEAFF.

The chain employs TRBV9 and TRBJ1-1; a weak D match, TRBD1 (6 bases). With 3 bases removed from V and 0 bases from J, the gap between germline ends came to 9 bases. The CDR3 totals 14 residues. Germline V gene sequence: CDR1 SGDLS, CDR2 YYNGEE. This CDR3 is CASSEQGMNTEAFF. DNA of the CDR3: TGTGCCAGCAGCGAGCAGGGGATGAACACTGAAGCTTTCTTT.

V usage is TRBV2 and J usage is TRBJ1-2; D not certain. There are 12 residues in the CDR3. The ends were cut back, 6 bases at V and 0 bases at J, with 5 bases in the middle. Germline V gene lookup returns CDR1 SNHLY and CDR2 FYNNEI. CDR3 nucleotides: TGTGCCAGCAGCGCAGCTAACTATGGCTACACCTTC. Translated, it gives CASSAANYGYTF.

This chain links TRBV6-1 with TRBJ1-2; no clear D gene. The CDR3 has 16 amino acids. CDR1 MNHNS and CDR2 SASEGT come from the germline V gene. With 2 bases removed from V and 4 bases from J, the gap between germline ends came to 17 bases. CDR3 loop: CASSESTPRSGYGYTF. The CDR3 DNA is TGTGCCAGCAGTGAATCGACACCCCGGTCTGGCTATGGCTACACCTTC.